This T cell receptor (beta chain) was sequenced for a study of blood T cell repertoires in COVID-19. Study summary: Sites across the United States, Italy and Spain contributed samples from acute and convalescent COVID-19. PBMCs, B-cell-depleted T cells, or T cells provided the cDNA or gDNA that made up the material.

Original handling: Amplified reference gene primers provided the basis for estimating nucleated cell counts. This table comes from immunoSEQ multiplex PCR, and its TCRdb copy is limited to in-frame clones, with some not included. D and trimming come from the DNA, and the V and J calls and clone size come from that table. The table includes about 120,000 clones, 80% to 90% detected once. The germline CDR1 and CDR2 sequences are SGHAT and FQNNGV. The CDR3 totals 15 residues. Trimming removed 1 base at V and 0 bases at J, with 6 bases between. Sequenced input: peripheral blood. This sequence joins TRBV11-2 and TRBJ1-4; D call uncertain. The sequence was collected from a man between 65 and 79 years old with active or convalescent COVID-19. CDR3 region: CASSLASATNEKLFF. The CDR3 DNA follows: TGTGCCAGCAGCTTAGCCAGTGCAACTAATGAAAAACTGTTTTTT.